The T cell receptor beta chain under discussion was sequenced for a study of T cells after yellow fever vaccination. The germline V gene encodes CDR1 ENHRY and CDR2 SYGVKD. This CDR3 has 16 residues. Trimming removed 6 bases from V and 2 bases from J, with 18 bases in between. MiXCR was run by TCRdb on the 5' RACE reads, yielding one entry per CDR3 protein. Among some 120,000 distinct CDR3 sequences listed, about 7% were seen once. This clonotype was picked up many times. This chain joins TRBV10-3 and TRBJ2-3, with D possibly TRBD2 on 5 matching bases. The origin of this receptor is a man between 18 and 29 years old who received the YFV17D yellow fever vaccine. Here the sequenced sample was CD4+ T cells sorted from PBMCs, taken 10 to 11 days after the first yellow fever vaccination. The DNA for the CDR3 is TGTGCCATCAGGAGAGGGCTGGCGGCCTACACAGATACGCAGTATTTT. This encodes CAIRRGLAAYTDTQYF.